This TCR beta chain emerged from a study of T cell changes during pregnancy in multiple sclerosis. Profiled with immunoSEQ multiplex PCR; TCRdb holds only in-frame clones, not every one. Of approximately 41,000 clones detected, roughly 90% appear once; the ten largest clones hold approximately 1.3%. Germline CDR1 KGHSH, CDR2 LQKENI. The V segment lost 5 bases and the J segment 1 base; nucleotides outside the gene matches: 7. The CDR3 loop spans 15 amino acids. The TCR comes from a female donor with multiple sclerosis, enrolled in a pregnancy study. The chain uses TRBV18 and TRBJ1-1; 7 bases are shared with TRBD1. The sequenced material came from PBMCs (not recorded whether the cells were cultured). Here the CDR3 DNA reads TGTGCCAGCTCAGCAGTCCAGGGGGGGAACACTGAAGCTTTCTTT. It yields the protein CASSAVQGGNTEAFF.